This TCR beta chain was documented in a study of CD8 T cell repertoires and HIV-1 epitope variants. Looking at the study overall: IL-2, IL-7 and IL-15 were added on days 3 and 7 of approximately 10-day cultures. An uncultured baseline aliquot held 1M T cells.

The CDR3 spans 14 residues. V lost 3 bases, J lost 10 bases, and 16 bases lay in between. Germline V gene data show CDR1 as SEHNR and CDR2 as FQNEAQ (reference sequence). Notes on this clone: No antigen is known for it.

The repertoire was sequenced with immunoSEQ multiplex PCR; TCRdb's copy has only in-frame clones and lacks some. The table lists some 5,400 clones, more than 55% of them singletons. This chain links TRBV7-9 with TRBJ2-1, with a tentative D call TRBD1 (5 bases). The source material was cultured CD8+ T cells derived from PBMCs. The sequence derives from a male donor with HIV. In DNA form, the CDR3 reads TGTGCCAGCAGCTTGGGTGTAGGGGCTCGAGAGCAGTTCTTC. Amino acids: CASSLGVGAREQFF.